This entry lists 26 T cell receptor beta chains sequenced from one sample in a study of CD8 T cells in ankylosing spondylitis (TCRdb year 2017). Their target antigens are unknown. Library prep was done by 5' RACE. TCRdb lists the instrument as Illumina HiSeq 2500. The public reads were reprocessed in TCRdb via fastp at Q25 and MiXCR, keeping in-frame beta chains. Rows with one shared CDR3 protein collapse into an entry with the most common genes and DNA. This sample is represented by 220,000 or so distinct CDR3 sequences; approximately 16% of them were singletons. The ten top clones hold about two fifths of the sample. Results the study describes overall, beyond this receptor: Blood from ankylosing spondylitis patients appeared to be characterized by a TCR beta motif composed of about eight highly homologous amino acid variants.

Input material: blood, either unsorted or a sorted T cell fraction (not recorded which). Source of these receptors: a male donor with ankylosing spondylitis.

The chain couples TRBV9 to TRBJ1-6; TRBD1 is a possible D gene (5 bases). The length of the CDR3 is 16 residues. The germline V and J ends were trimmed by 0 bases and 7 bases, with 14 bases remaining between them. From germline, CDR1 is SGDLS and CDR2 YYNGEE. The CDR3 DNA reads as TGTGCCAGCAGCGTAGGGGGGTACACCTCCAATTCACCCCTCCACTTT. It specifies CASSVGGYTSNSPLHF.

The chain is built from TRBV7-8 and TRBJ2-3, with 9 bases matching TRBD2. The CDR3 consists of 13 residues. Germline lookup yields CDR1 SGHVS and CDR2 FQNEAQ. With 5 bases clipped from V and 6 bases from J, the junction kept 3 bases outside the gene matches. The CDR3 loop is CASSASGRDTQYF. The CDR3 DNA follows: TGTGCCAGCAGCGCCAGCGGGAGGGATACGCAGTATTTT.

The rearrangement links TRBV9 to TRBJ2-7, with D unresolved. The CDR3 consists of 16 residues. Germline V gives CDR1 SGDLS, CDR2 YYNGEE. Between the trimmed V and J ends, which lost 0 bases and 0 bases, there was a span of 13 bases. CDR3 coding DNA: TGTGCCAGCAGCGTAGGGGCGACGGCCGGCTCCTACGAGCAGTACTTC. Its translation: CASSVGATAGSYEQYF. Full variable domain (rest looked up from reference TRBV9 and TRBJ2-7): DSGVTQTPKHLITATGQRVTLRCSPRSGDLSVYWYQQSLDQGLQFLIQYYNGEERAKGNILERFSAQQFPDLHSELNLSSLELGDSALYFCASSVGATAGSYEQYFGPGTRLTVT.

This clonotype has more than one count but fewer than ten. J is TRBJ1-3 and V is TRBV20-1, with 8 nucleotides matching TRBD1. The V gene's germline CDR1 is DFQATT and CDR2 SNEGSKA (reference sequence). This CDR3 region has 14 residues. Losses at the gene ends were 4 bases for V and 4 bases for J; bases not matched to a gene: 6. CDR3 region: CSANSDRAGNTIYF. CDR3 nucleotide sequence: TGCAGTGCTAATTCGGACAGGGCGGGAAACACCATATATTTT.

In its sample, this clonotype was seen a few times. This chain uses TRBV5-1 with TRBJ1-2; tentative D call: TRBD1 (5 bases). Germline assignment: CDR1 SGHRS and CDR2 YFSETQ. This CDR3 comprises 15 residues. Trimming took off 0 bases at V and 2 bases at J, with 11 bases between the two ends. The CDR3 sequence is CASSLVGGDNYGYTF. As DNA, the CDR3 is TGCGCCAGCAGCTTGGTCGGGGGGGACAACTATGGCTACACCTTC. The full variable domain, completed using reference TRBV5-1 and TRBJ1-2, is KAGVTQTPRYLIKTRGQQVTLSCSPISGHRSVSWYQQTPGQGLQFLFEYFSETQRNKGNFPGRFSGRQFSNSRSEMNVSTLELGDSALYLCASSLVGGDNYGYTFGSGTRLTVV.

This sequence joins TRBV2 and TRBJ2-1, with 7 bases identical to TRBD2. The CDR3 spans 14 residues. Germline V gene data show CDR1 as SNHLY and CDR2 as FYNNEI. The V and J ends lost 6 bases and 8 bases, in that order; junction bases with no gene match: 10. DNA of the CDR3: TGTGCCAGCAGGGCGGGAGTGATGGGCGATGAGCAGTTCTTC. Amino acid sequence: CASRAGVMGDEQFF.

This clonotype was detected only a few times. The V gene is TRBV4-3, the J gene TRBJ2-4, with TRBD2 as a possible D gene (6 bases). There are 14 residues in the CDR3. Trimming left V 0 bases short and J 6 bases short, with 9 bases between. The germline V gene has CDR1 LGHNA and CDR2 YSLEER. DNA for the CDR3: TGCGCCAGCAGCCAAGATGTGGGACTAAACATTCAGTACTTC. Translating it yields CASSQDVGLNIQYF.

The genes are TRBV20-1 and TRBJ2-1; 9 bases agree with TRBD1. CDR3 length equals 15 residues. V gave up 4 bases and J gave up 2 bases; unmatched junction bases: 6. The germline gives CDR1 DFQATT, CDR2 SNEGSKA (reference sequence). The DNA of the CDR3 is TGCAGTGCTATTAGACGGACAGGGGCCTACAATGAGCAGTTCTTC. Protein sequence: CSAIRRTGAYNEQFF.

This clonotype was observed a few times. The J gene is TRBJ2-7, the V gene TRBV30; D unclear. Trimming cost V 2 bases and J 3 bases, with 8 bases left between them. This CDR3 is built from 12 residues. Germline assignment: CDR1 GTSNPN and CDR2 SVGIG (reference sequence). This CDR3 reads CAWSPPNYEQYF. CDR3 DNA: TGTGCCTGGAGTCCCCCGAACTACGAGCAGTACTTC. Full variable domain (missing parts from reference TRBV30 and TRBJ2-7): SQTIHQWPATLVQPVGSPLSLECTVEGTSNPNLYWYRQAAGRGLQLLFYSVGIGQISSEVPQNLSASRPQDRQFILSSKKLLLSDSGFYLCAWSPPNYEQYFGPGTRLTVT.

The V and J genes are TRBV6-1 and TRBJ2-3, with D perhaps TRBD1 (6 bases). Looked up from germline, CDR1 is MNHNS and CDR2 is SASEGT. The CDR3 has 14 residues. Trimming shortened V by 6 bases and J by 0 bases, and 10 bases separated the two germline ends. CDR3 amino acids: CASSGTYSTDTQYF. The CDR3 DNA reads TGTGCCAGCAGCGGGACATATAGCACAGATACGCAGTATTTT.

This clonotype came up many times. V gene TRBV4-1 combines with J gene TRBJ1-1; TRBD1 might be the D (5 bases). Looked up from germline, CDR1 is MGHRA and CDR2 is YSYEKL. CDR3 length: 15 amino acids. V lost 4 bases and J 3 bases, leaving 15 bases between the germline ends. The CDR3 region is CASSLREGFDTEAFF. The CDR3, as DNA: TGCGCCAGCAGCCTCAGGGAGGGCTTTGACACTGAAGCTTTCTTT.

There are a few counts of this clonotype. This chain links TRBV4-1 with TRBJ2-3, with D tentatively TRBD2 (6 bases). This CDR3 is 14 amino acids long. Deletions cut 0 bases from V and 4 bases from J, with 8 bases between. Germline lookup yields CDR1 MGHRA and CDR2 YSYEKL. CDR3 region: CASSQEPGADTQYF. CDR3 bases: TGCGCCAGCAGCCAAGAACCGGGGGCAGATACGCAGTATTTT.

This chain uses TRBV7-2 with TRBJ2-1; no clear D. The V gene lost 8 bases and the J gene lost 4 bases, with 15 bases spanning the gap. Germline lookup yields CDR1 SGHTA and CDR2 FQGNSA. CDR3 length: 14 residues. CDR3 nucleotides: TGTGCCAGCCCGATGGACCACCCTTACAATGAGCAGTTCTTC. Translation: CASPMDHPYNEQFF.

The rearrangement uses TRBV4-1 and TRBJ2-1; 10 bases fit TRBD2. The germline V gene encodes CDR1 MGHRA and CDR2 YSYEKL. This CDR3 is built from 16 residues. V trimming: 0 bases; J trimming: 7 bases; junction bases outside the gene matches: 6. The CDR3 reads CASSQESGRAGNEQFF. For the CDR3, the DNA is TGCGCCAGCAGCCAAGAGAGCGGGAGGGCCGGGAATGAGCAGTTCTTC.

This clonotype qualifies as large. CDR3 DNA: TGCAGTGCTAGTCCAGTCGAACTAGAAAGACAGGGTTCGTCTTTCTTT. Its translation: CSASPVELERQGSSFF. This chain connects TRBV20-1 to TRBJ1-1, with 7 nucleotides matching TRBD1. With 3 bases clipped from V and 12 bases from J, the junction kept 22 bases outside the gene matches. This CDR3 is 16 amino acids long. Germline CDR1 reads DFQATT; CDR2 reads SNEGSKA (reference sequence).

This clonotype was seen a handful of times. This rearrangement joins TRBV20-1 to TRBJ1-1; D gene uncertain. The CDR3 is made up of 11 amino acids. Germline V gene data show CDR1 as DFQATT and CDR2 as SNEGSKA (reference sequence). CDR3 sequence (DNA): TGCAGCCAGAGACAGAACACTGAAGCTTTCTTT. Residues: CSQRQNTEAFF.

V gene TRBV19 combines with J gene TRBJ1-1; the D is unclear. The CDR3 contains 14 residues. The V gene lost 3 bases and the J gene lost 3 bases, with 11 bases spanning the gap. Looked up from germline, CDR1 is LNHDA and CDR2 is SQIVND (reference sequence). CDR3 sequence reads: CASSIQAGYTEAFF. In DNA form, the CDR3 reads TGTGCCAGTAGTATTCAGGCGGGCTACACTGAAGCTTTCTTT. Full variable domain (outside the CDR3, taken from reference TRBV19 and TRBJ1-1): DGGITQSPKYLFRKEGQNVTLSCEQNLNHDAMYWYRQDPGQGLRLIYYSQIVNDFQKGDIAEGYSVSREKKESFPLTVTSAQKNPTAFYLCASSIQAGYTEAFFGQGTRLTVV.

This clonotype was picked up a small number of times. The V call is TRBV7-3, the J call TRBJ1-1; D not certain. V lost 0 bases and J 9 bases, leaving 14 bases between the germline ends. This CDR3 contains 14 residues. CDR1 and CDR2 from the germline V gene are SGHTA and FQGTGA. CDR3 coding DNA: TGTGCCAGCAGCTTAACAGCAGAACCTCAAAAAGCTTTCTTT. This sequence encodes CASSLTAEPQKAFF.

The V call is TRBV9, the J call TRBJ1-3, with TRBD1 as a possible D gene (5 bases). Between the trimmed V and J ends, which lost 4 bases and 6 bases, there was a span of 14 bases. In germline, CDR1 is SGDLS, CDR2 YYNGEE. This CDR3 region has 14 residues. CDR3 bases: TGTGCCAGCAGCCCCGGACAAGGTCCAAACACCATATATTTT. Translated: CASSPGQGPNTIYF.

This clonotype was observed a handful of times. The chain uses TRBV4-2 and TRBJ1-4; D might be TRBD1 (5 bases). V was shortened by 5 bases and J by 7 bases, with 14 bases between the two germline ends. This CDR3 spans 14 amino acids. Germline CDR1 and CDR2: LGHNA and YNFKEQ. The CDR3 protein is CASSADYGGEKLFF. DNA of the CDR3: TGTGCCAGCAGCGCCGACTACGGGGGTGAAAAACTGTTTTTT.

This sequence joins TRBV2 and TRBJ2-1; possibly TRBD1 or TRBD2 for D (5 bases each). The CDR3 extends over 12 amino acids. Germline-derived CDR1 and CDR2 are SNHLY and FYNNEI. Trimming removed 11 bases at V and 4 bases at J, with 12 bases between. The CDR3 DNA reads as TGTGCCGGGGGTTTCGGGTACAATGAGCAGTTCTTC. Its translation is CAGGFGYNEQFF.

This clonotype has ten or more counts. The V gene is TRBV12-3 or TRBV12-4, the J gene TRBJ2-7, with 12 bases identical to TRBD2. The CDR3 has 14 residues. J was trimmed by 6 bases and V by 8 bases; bases with no gene match: 8. The CDR3 spells CASCQTSGGFEQYF. The CDR3 nucleotides read TGTGCCAGCTGCCAGACTAGCGGGGGATTCGAGCAGTACTTC.

This clonotype was found a few times. The chain employs TRBV9 and TRBJ2-2; D is undetermined. This CDR3 has 12 residues. Looked up from germline, CDR1 is SGDLS and CDR2 is YYNGEE. V dropped 5 bases and J dropped 2 bases, with 4 bases sitting between them. CDR3 DNA: TGTGCCAGCAGGAGTAACACCGGGGAGCTGTTTTTT. Its translation: CASRSNTGELFF.

The V call is TRBV5-1, the J call TRBJ1-3; 8 nucleotides line up with TRBD1. The germline CDR1 and CDR2 sequences are SGHRS and YFSETQ. This CDR3 region has 15 residues. V gave up 4 bases and J gave up 0 bases; unmatched junction bases: 3. Here the CDR3 DNA reads TGCGCCAGCAGCCCTACAGGGGGCTCTGGAAACACCATATATTTT. Amino acid sequence: CASSPTGGSGNTIYF.

The rearrangement links TRBV25-1 to TRBJ2-7, with D perhaps assigned TRBD1 or TRBD2 (5 bases each). V lost 4 bases and J lost 0, with 7 bases in between. Germline V gives CDR1 MGHDK, CDR2 SYGVNS. This CDR3 is built from 13 residues. The CDR3 DNA sequence: TGTGCCAGCAGTGGAGGGGACTCCTACGAGCAGTACTTC. Translating it yields CASSGGDSYEQYF.

With regard to this clonotype: One junction end disagrees with the germline gene, perhaps due to a read error. The rearrangement joins TRBV15 to TRBJ2-2; the match to TRBD2 covers 11 bases. This CDR3 has 17 residues. From germline, CDR1 is LNHNV and CDR2 YYDKDF (reference sequence). The CDR3 DNA reads TGTGCCACCAGCGGAGAACCGGGACTAGCGGTTACCGGGGAGCTGTTTTTT. Translation gives CATSGEPGLAVTGELFF. The full variable domain, in which reference TRBV15 and TRBJ2-2 provide the parts outside the CDR3, is DAMVIQNPRYQVTQFGKPVTLSCSQTLNHNVMYWYQQKSSQAPKLLFHYYDKDFNNEADTPDNFQSRRPNTSFCFLDIRSPGLGDTAMYLCATSGEPGLAVTGELFFGEGSRLTVL.